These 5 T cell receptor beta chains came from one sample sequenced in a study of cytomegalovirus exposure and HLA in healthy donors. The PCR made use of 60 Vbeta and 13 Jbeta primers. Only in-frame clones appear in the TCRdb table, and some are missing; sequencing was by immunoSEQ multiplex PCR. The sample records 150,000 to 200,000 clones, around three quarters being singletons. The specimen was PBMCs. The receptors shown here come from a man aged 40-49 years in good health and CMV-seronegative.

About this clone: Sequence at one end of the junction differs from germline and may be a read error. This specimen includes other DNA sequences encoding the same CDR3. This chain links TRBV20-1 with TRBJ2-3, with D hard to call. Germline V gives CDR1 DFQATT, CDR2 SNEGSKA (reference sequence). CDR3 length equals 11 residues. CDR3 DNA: TGCAGTGCCAGAGCAGCGGATACGCAGTATTTT. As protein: CSARAADTQYF.

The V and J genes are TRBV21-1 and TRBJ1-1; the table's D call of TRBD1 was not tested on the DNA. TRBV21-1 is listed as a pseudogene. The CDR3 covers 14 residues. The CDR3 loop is CASSDSRMNTEAFF. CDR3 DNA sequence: TGTGCCAGCAGTGACAGTCGTATGAACACTGAAGCTTTCTTT.

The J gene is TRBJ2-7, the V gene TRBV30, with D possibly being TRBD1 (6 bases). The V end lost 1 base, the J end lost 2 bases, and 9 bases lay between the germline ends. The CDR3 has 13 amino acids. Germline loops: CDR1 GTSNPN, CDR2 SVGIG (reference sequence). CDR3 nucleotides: TGTGCCTGGAGTGACAGGGAGCCCTACGAGCAGTACGTC. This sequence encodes CAWSDREPYEQYV.

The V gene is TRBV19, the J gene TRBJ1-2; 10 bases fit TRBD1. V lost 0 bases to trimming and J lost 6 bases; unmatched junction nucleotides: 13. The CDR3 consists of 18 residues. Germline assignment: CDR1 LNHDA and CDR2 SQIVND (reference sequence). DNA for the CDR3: TGTGCCAGTAGTATAGATTCCGGGACAGGGGCAGTGGTGGATGGCTACACCTTC. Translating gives CASSIDSGTGAVVDGYTF.

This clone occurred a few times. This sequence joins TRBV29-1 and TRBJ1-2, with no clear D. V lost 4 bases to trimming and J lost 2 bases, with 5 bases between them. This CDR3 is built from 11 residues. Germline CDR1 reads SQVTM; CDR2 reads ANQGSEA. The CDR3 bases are TGCAGCGTTGGCCAGAACTATGGCTACACCTTC. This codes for CSVGQNYGYTF.